The 20 T cell receptor beta chains reported below all come from one sample, sequenced in a study of vaccination and CD4 T cells after COVID-19. The Oncomine TCR Beta short-read assay was what sequenced the DNA obtained from cultured CD4+ T cells. TCRdb fed the PCR reads into MiXCR, producing one record per CDR3 protein. This table holds over 11,000 distinct CDR3 sequences, approximately 33% found once. Antigens for these TCRs are unknown. This sample's treatment: 10-day PBMC culture with coronavirus spike peptide pools or control peptides (ViraFEST assay). The sample consisted of CD4+ T cells from blood, cultured in vitro, taken after SARS-CoV-2 vaccination. The receptors were sampled from a human donor who had recovered from COVID-19.

The chain is built from TRBV28 and TRBJ2-3, with D perhaps matching TRBD1 (6 bases). The V end was cut by 8 bases, the J end by 3 bases, with 21 bases between. Germline values: CDR1 MDHEN, CDR2 SYDVKM. The CDR3 has 16 amino acids. In nucleotides, the CDR3 is TGTGCCAGCGATAACGGGGACACCCCCGGAACAGATACGCAGTATTTT. Amino acids: CASDNGDTPGTDTQYF.

The rearrangement joins TRBV28 to TRBJ1-5; D is unclear. Germline V lookup: CDR1 MDHEN, CDR2 SYDVKM. The CDR3 is 12 amino acids. The V and J ends lost 7 bases and 4 bases respectively, with 8 bases between them. Here the CDR3 DNA reads TGTGCCAGCACACTGGCAAATCAGCCCCAGCATTTT. Translation: CASTLANQPQHF.

The CDR3, as DNA: TGTGCCAGCAGCTTCAGGGGAAGCTCCTACGAGCAGTACTTC. Its translation: CASSFRGSSYEQYF. The chain employs TRBV7-9 and TRBJ2-7, with D perhaps TRBD1 (6 bases). This CDR3 has 14 amino acids. V was pared by 3 bases and J by 0 bases, with 9 bases between. The V gene's germline CDR1 is SEHNR and CDR2 FQNEAQ (reference sequence).

This chain links TRBV6-7 with TRBJ2-7, with a possible D match to TRBD1 (6 bases). TRBV6-7 is an ORF; its function is uncertain. V was clipped by 8 bases and J by 2 bases, with 16 bases between them. This CDR3 has 14 amino acids. The CDR3 nucleotides are TGTGCCAGCGGGCAAGACAGGTCTCCCTACGAGCAGTACTTC. Translating it yields CASGQDRSPYEQYF.

The CDR3 reads CASSPGGRNQPQHF. CDR3 nucleotide sequence: TGTGCCAGCTCACCAGGGGGCCGCAATCAGCCCCAGCATTTT. V usage is TRBV18 and J usage is TRBJ1-5, with D possibly TRBD1 on 6 matching bases. The CDR3 is 14 amino acids. CDR1 and CDR2 (germline): KGHSH, LQKENI. V dropped 2 bases and J dropped 2 bases, with 7 bases sitting between them.

This clonotype was observed a few times. The chain links TRBV5-4 to TRBJ1-6, with D uncertain. V was trimmed by 0 bases and J by 9 bases, leaving 10 bases between them. CDR1 is SGHNT, CDR2 YYREEE, per germline (reference sequence). This CDR3 has 14 amino acids. CDR3 sequence reads: CASSLAGVSSPLHF. CDR3 nucleotides: TGTGCCAGCAGCTTGGCCGGGGTTAGTTCACCCCTCCACTTT.

This clonotype has a handful of counts. The chain combines TRBV15 with TRBJ2-7, with D possibly TRBD1 on 6 matching bases. The V end lost 0 bases, the J end lost 0 bases, and 9 bases lay between the germline ends. The CDR3 runs 15 residues. The germline CDR1 and CDR2 sequences are LNHNV and YYDKDF (reference sequence). The CDR3 loop is CATSRDGRGSYEQYF. The CDR3 DNA follows: TGTGCCACCAGCAGAGATGGCAGGGGCTCCTACGAGCAGTACTTC.

This chain joins TRBV29-1 and TRBJ1-2; TRBD1 is a possible D gene (5 bases). Per the germline V gene, CDR1 is SQVTM and CDR2 is ANQGSEA. The CDR3 sequence is 14 residues long. Trimming removed 5 bases from V and 0 bases from J, with 13 bases in between. The CDR3 spells CSVQGALANYGYTF. The CDR3, as DNA: TGCAGCGTTCAAGGGGCCCTAGCTAACTATGGCTACACCTTC.

The V call is TRBV7-9, the J call TRBJ2-3; D call uncertain. V was pared by 5 bases and J by 6 bases, with 9 bases between. Germline V gives CDR1 SEHNR, CDR2 FQNEAQ (reference sequence). The CDR3 is 12 amino acids. CDR3 nucleotides: TGTGCCAGCAGCCAAACCTGGGATACGCAGTATTTT. Protein product: CASSQTWDTQYF. The variable domain in full, completed from reference TRBV7-9 and TRBJ2-3, reads DTGVSQNPRHKITKRGQNVTFRCDPISEHNRLYWYRQTLGQGPEFLTYFQNEAQLEKSRLLSDRFSAERPKGSFSTLEIQRTEQGDSAMYLCASSQTWDTQYFGPGTRLTVL.

The genes are TRBV10-1 and TRBJ1-1; no firm D call. Germline-derived CDR1 and CDR2 are WNHNN and SYGVQD (reference sequence). This CDR3 comprises 14 residues. Trimming removed 3 bases from V and 3 bases from J, with 11 bases in between. Here the CDR3 DNA reads TGCGCCAGCAGTGAAGGTCTAAGGGACACTGAAGCTTTCTTT. It yields the protein CASSEGLRDTEAFF.

This clonotype was recorded a few times. This chain joins TRBV4-3 and TRBJ1-1, with a possible D match to TRBD1 (5 bases). The CDR3 runs to 16 residues. The germline V gene has CDR1 LGHNA and CDR2 YSLEER. The germline V and J ends were trimmed by 0 bases and 4 bases, with 15 bases remaining between them. In DNA form, the CDR3 reads TGCGCCAGCAGCCAAGATGGCTTAATGGACACCACTGAAGCTTTCTTT. It encodes CASSQDGLMDTTEAFF.

The V call is TRBV6-1, the J call TRBJ2-7, with D perhaps given as TRBD1 or TRBD2 (5 bases each). V was shortened by 4 bases and J by 6 bases, with 13 bases between the two germline ends. CDR1 and CDR2 from the germline V gene are MNHNS and SASEGT. This CDR3 has 13 amino acids. The CDR3 loop reads CASSARQRGEQYF. The CDR3 nucleotides read TGTGCCAGCAGTGCGCGGCAGAGGGGCGAGCAGTACTTC.

This chain connects TRBV20-1 to TRBJ2-7; 9 bases line up with TRBD2. The CDR3 runs to 16 residues. Trimming at V came to 0 bases and at J to 1 base, leaving 7 bases not matched to a gene. Per the germline V gene, CDR1 is DFQATT and CDR2 is SNEGSKA (reference sequence). CDR3 nucleotides: TGCAGTGCTAGAGATCTGATCCTAGCGGGATCCTACGAGCAGTACTTC. Translated, it gives CSARDLILAGSYEQYF.

This clonotype was picked up a small number of times. The chain recombines TRBV7-9 with TRBJ2-2; tentatively, D is TRBD1 or TRBD2 (5 bases each). Germline assignment: CDR1 SEHNR and CDR2 FQNEAQ (reference sequence). There are 15 residues in the CDR3. V lost 4 bases to trimming and J lost 0 bases, with 9 bases between them. The CDR3: CASSYRDANTGELFF. CDR3 DNA: TGTGCCAGCAGCTACCGGGACGCGAACACCGGGGAGCTGTTTTTT.

The chain employs TRBV12-3 or TRBV12-4 and TRBJ2-7; 8 nucleotides agree with TRBD1. CDR3 length: 14 residues. The V segment lost 6 bases and the J segment 3 bases; nucleotides outside the gene matches: 7. The CDR3 is CASSPTGASYEQYF. The CDR3, as DNA: TGTGCCAGCAGCCCGACAGGGGCCAGCTACGAGCAGTACTTC.

The V call is TRBV5-1, the J call TRBJ2-7; D ambiguous. Germline V gives CDR1 SGHRS, CDR2 YFSETQ. V lost 0 bases to trimming and J lost 3 bases, with 10 bases between them. CDR3 length: 14 residues. This CDR3 is CASSLASPDYEQYF. DNA of the CDR3: TGCGCCAGCAGCTTGGCCAGTCCAGACTACGAGCAGTACTTC.

This chain connects TRBV30 to TRBJ1-5, with D perhaps matching TRBD1 (6 bases). This CDR3 region has 13 residues. Germline assignment: CDR1 GTSNPN and CDR2 SVGIG (reference sequence). Trimming pared 0 bases from V and 4 bases from J, leaving 7 bases between. CDR3 bases: TGTGCCTGGAGTGTACAGGGAAATCAGCCCCAGCATTTT. Amino acids: CAWSVQGNQPQHF. Drawing the rest from reference TRBV30 and TRBJ1-5, the complete variable domain is SQTIHQWPATLVQPVGSPLSLECTVEGTSNPNLYWYRQAAGRGLQLLFYSVGIGQISSEVPQNLSASRPQDRQFILSSKKLLLSDSGFYLCAWSVQGNQPQHFGDGTRLSIL.

V gene TRBV6-1 combines with J gene TRBJ2-5; D may be TRBD1 or TRBD2 (5 bases each). The CDR3 spans 15 residues. V lost 2 bases, J lost 3 bases, and 13 bases lay in between. Germline-derived CDR1 and CDR2 are MNHNS and SASEGT. The CDR3 loop reads CASSEYGALKETQYF. CDR3 in DNA: TGTGCCAGCAGTGAATACGGGGCGTTGAAAGAGACCCAGTACTTC.

On this clonotype itself: At one of its ends the junction is not consistent with the germline gene, which may arise from a read error. The chain carries TRBV15 and TRBJ2-1, with D tentatively TRBD1 or TRBD2 (6 bases each). Germline CDR1 reads LNHNV; CDR2 reads YYDKDF (reference sequence). This CDR3 is 16 amino acids long. CDR3 loop: CATSRELGTGAVEQFF. The CDR3 DNA reads TGTGCCACCAGCAGAGAGTTGGGAACGGGGGCTGTTGAGCAGTTCTTT. The entire variable domain, with the rest obtained from reference TRBV15 and TRBJ2-1, is as follows: DAMVIQNPRYQVTQFGKPVTLSCSQTLNHNVMYWYQQKSSQAPKLLFHYYDKDFNNEADTPDNFQSRRPNTSFCFLDIRSPGLGDTAMYLCATSRELGTGAVEQFFGPGTRLTVL.

The rearrangement links TRBV24-1 to TRBJ1-1; no definite D call. Germline CDR1 is KGHDR and CDR2 is SFDVKD. Trimming pared 4 bases from V and 0 bases from J, leaving 8 bases between. This CDR3 comprises 14 residues. The CDR3 protein is CATSDPTMNTEAFF. The CDR3 coding sequence is TGTGCCACCAGTGACCCGACAATGAACACTGAAGCTTTCTTT.